The 3 T cell receptor beta chains given below trace back to one sample, sequenced in a study of control samples from healthy donors and cancer patients. Profiled with immunoSEQ multiplex PCR; TCRdb holds only in-frame clones, not every one. This sample has some 65,000 clones, with approximately 84% found just once. Sequenced input: PBMCs. These TCRs come from a woman aged 45-65 years with lung cancer.

The chain couples TRBV18 to TRBJ1-1, with a weak D call TRBD1 (5 bases). V was shortened by 8 bases and J by 9 bases, with 19 bases between the two germline ends. Germline V gene sequence: CDR1 KGHSH, CDR2 LQKENI. The CDR3 extends over 13 amino acids. CDR3 region: CASQVSGSHQAFF. CDR3 bases: TGTGCCAGCCAAGTCTCAGGGTCCCATCAAGCTTTCTTT.

The chain links TRBV9 to TRBJ1-2; 9 bases map to TRBD1. In germline, CDR1 is SGDLS, CDR2 YYNGEE. The CDR3 covers 15 residues. V lost 0 bases and J lost 7; bases outside the gene matches: 7. CDR3 sequence (DNA): TGTGCCAGCAGCGTAGCTGGGACAGGGAGAAGTGGCTACACCTTC. Protein product: CASSVAGTGRSGYTF.

The V and J genes are TRBV18 and TRBJ2-3; 13 bases map to TRBD2. This CDR3 is 18 amino acids long. Germline V lookup: CDR1 KGHSH, CDR2 LQKENI. V lost 3 bases, J lost 2 bases, and 8 bases stayed unmatched. CDR3 coding DNA: TGTGCCAGCTCACCCGTCGGGACTAGCGGGACCCTCACAGATACGCAGTATTTT. Its protein is CASSPVGTSGTLTDTQYF.